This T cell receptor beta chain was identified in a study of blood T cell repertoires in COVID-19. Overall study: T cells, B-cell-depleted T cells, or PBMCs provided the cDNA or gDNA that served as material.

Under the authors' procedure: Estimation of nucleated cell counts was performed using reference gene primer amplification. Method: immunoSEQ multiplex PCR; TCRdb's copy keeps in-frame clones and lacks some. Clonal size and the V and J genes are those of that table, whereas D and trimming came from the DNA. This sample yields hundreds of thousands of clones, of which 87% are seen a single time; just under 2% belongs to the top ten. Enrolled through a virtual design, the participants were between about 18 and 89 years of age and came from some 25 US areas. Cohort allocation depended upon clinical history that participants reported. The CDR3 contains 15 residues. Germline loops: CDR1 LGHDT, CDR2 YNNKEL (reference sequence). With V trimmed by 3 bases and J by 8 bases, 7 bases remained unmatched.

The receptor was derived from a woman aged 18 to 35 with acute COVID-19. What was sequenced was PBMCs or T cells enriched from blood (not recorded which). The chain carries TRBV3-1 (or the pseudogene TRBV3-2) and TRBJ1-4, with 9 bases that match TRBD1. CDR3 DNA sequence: TGTGCCAGCAGCCAGAACACAGGGGGCGGCGAAAAACTGTTTTTT. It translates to CASSQNTGGGEKLFF.